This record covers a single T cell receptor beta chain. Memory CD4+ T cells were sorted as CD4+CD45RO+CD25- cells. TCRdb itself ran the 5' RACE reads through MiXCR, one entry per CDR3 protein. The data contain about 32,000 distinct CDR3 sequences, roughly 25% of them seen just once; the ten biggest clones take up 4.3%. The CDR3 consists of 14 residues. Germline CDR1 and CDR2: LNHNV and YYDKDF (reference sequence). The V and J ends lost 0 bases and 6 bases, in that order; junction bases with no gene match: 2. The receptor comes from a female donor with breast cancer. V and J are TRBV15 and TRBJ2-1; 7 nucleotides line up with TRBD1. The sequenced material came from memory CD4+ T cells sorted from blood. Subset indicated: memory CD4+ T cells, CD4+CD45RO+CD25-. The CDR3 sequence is CATSRDRGLNEQFF. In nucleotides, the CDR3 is TGTGCCACCAGCAGAGATAGGGGGCTCAATGAGCAGTTCTTC.